This is a list of T cell receptor beta chains from one sample in a study of cytomegalovirus exposure and HLA in healthy donors. Data came from immunoSEQ multiplex PCR; TCRdb stores just in-frame clones and leaves some out. The sample holds 180,000 or so clones, around 85% seen once. Specimen: PBMCs. Source of these receptors: a man between 18 and 29 years old in good health and CMV-seropositive. Each CDR3 is given with its conserved first and last residue. Each record gives: J gene, V gene, clone size, D gene, CDR3 protein, CDR3 DNA. A D gene is named only where the DNA matches it firmly. A row's size may be missing; if present it is once, few, many or a size class.

TRBJ2-5,TRBV6-1,NA,TRBD1,CASRGQGGSETQYF,TGTGCCAGCAGAGGACAGGGGGGCTCGGAGACCCAGTACTTC
TRBJ2-5,TRBV2,once,NA,CASTDPPGTQETQYF,TGTGCCAGCACCGACCCCCCGGGTACCCAAGAGACCCAGTACTTC
TRBJ2-7,TRBV2,NA,TRBD1,CAGGGTGRYEQYF,TGTGCCGGGGGTGGGACAGGAAGATACGAGCAGTACTTC
TRBJ1-1,TRBV7-2,once,NA,CASSSSKGTEAFF,TGTGCCAGCAGCTCATCCAAGGGGACTGAAGCTTTCTTT
TRBJ1-1,TRBV27,NA,NA,CASSFSRNTEAFF,TGTGCCAGCAGTTTTTCCAGGAACACTGAAGCTTTCTTT
TRBJ2-7,TRBV30,NA,NA,CAWSVAGVLYEQYF,TGTGCCTGGAGTGTGGCAGGGGTGTTGTACGAGCAGTACTTC
TRBJ1-1,TRBV7-2,few,NA,CASSFRSTEAFF,TGTGCCAGCAGCTTTAGATCCACTGAAGCTTTCTTT
TRBJ2-2,TRBV6-1,NA,TRBD2,CASSRTTSSWELFF,TGTGCCAGCAGTCGAACGACTAGCTCGTGGGAGCTGTTTTTT
TRBJ2-2,TRBV7-2,NA,TRBD1,CASRWTGRMAGELFF,TGTGCCAGCCGGTGGACAGGTCGGATGGCAGGGGAGCTGTTTTTT
TRBJ1-5,TRBV6-6,NA,NA,CASSSLGGTYQPQHF,TGTGCCAGCAGCTCACTTGGGGGGACCTATCAGCCCCAGCATTTT
TRBJ2-7,TRBV4-3,NA,NA,CASSPSRDTPEQYF,TGCGCCAGCAGCCCGTCCCGGGACACGCCGGAGCAGTACTTC
TRBJ1-5,TRBV19,NA,TRBD1,CASSSRTGMSNQPQHF,TGTGCCAGTAGTAGCCGGACAGGGATGAGCAATCAGCCCCAGCATTTT
TRBJ1-1,TRBV7-6,NA,NA,CASSLDRVNTEAFF,TGTGCCAGCAGCTTAGACAGAGTTAACACTGAAGCTTTCTTT
TRBJ2-3,TRBV7-9,NA,NA,CASSLQRMGTDTQYF,TGTGCCAGCAGCTTACAGCGTATGGGCACAGATACGCAGTATTTT
TRBJ2-3,TRBV15,NA,NA,CATSSTRAVIDTQYF,TGTGCCACCAGCAGTACGAGGGCCGTTATAGATACGCAGTATTTT
TRBJ1-2,TRBV5-6,NA,NA,CASSFYRQGGDYGYTF,TGTGCCAGCAGCTTTTATCGGCAGGGAGGAGACTATGGCTACACCTTC
TRBJ2-5,TRBV18,NA,TRBD1,CASSPLGTVQETQYF,TGTGCCAGCTCACCACTCGGGACAGTCCAAGAGACCCAGTACTTC
TRBJ1-2,TRBV7-2,NA,NA,CASSLVGGGYTF,TGTGCCAGCAGCTTAGTGGGAGGAGGCTACACCTTC
TRBJ2-3,TRBV10-2,NA,TRBD2,CASSISGDTQYF,TGCGCCAGCAGCATTAGCGGGGATACGCAGTATTTT
TRBJ2-7,TRBV4-1,NA,TRBD1,CASSQTPGQGIWQYF,TGCGCCAGCAGCCAGACTCCGGGACAGGGTATTTGGCAGTACTTC
TRBJ2-5,TRBV6-1,NA,TRBD1,CASSESIGGAETQYF,TGTGCCAGCAGTGAAAGCATAGGGGGCGCGGAGACCCAGTACTTC
TRBJ2-3,TRBV7-9,NA,NA,CASSLTSDTQYF,TGTGCCAGCAGCCTTACGAGTGATACGCAGTATTTT
TRBJ2-5,TRBV7-9,NA,NA,CASSLDGKVTQYF,TGTGCCAGCAGCCTGGACGGGAAAGTGACCCAGTACTTC
TRBJ1-6,TRBV7-8,NA,TRBD1,CASSLTRDRRNSPLHF,TGTGCCAGCAGCTTAACCCGGGACAGGCGTAATTCACCCCTCCACTTT
TRBJ1-4,TRBV18,once,NA,CASSPLFGGTNEKLFF,TGTGCCAGCTCACCCCTGTTCGGGGGAACTAATGAAAAACTGTTTTTT
TRBJ1-5,TRBV5-1,NA,NA,CASSLYGDNQPQHF,TGCGCCAGCAGCCTGTACGGGGACAATCAGCCCCAGCATTTT
TRBJ1-1,TRBV25-1,few,NA,CASSELQGGNTEAFF,TGTGCCAGCAGTGAACTTCAGGGAGGGAACACTGAAGCTTTCTTT
TRBJ2-1,TRBV5-1,NA,NA,CASSPLTGGLYEQFF,TGCGCCAGCAGCCCCTTGACGGGGGGCCTCTATGAGCAGTTCTTC
TRBJ1-2,TRBV9,NA,NA,CASSQTGTPNYGYTF,TGTGCCAGCAGTCAAACCGGGACACCGAACTATGGCTACACCTTC
TRBJ2-7,TRBV25-1,NA,TRBD2,CASSDSGGSYEQYF,TGTGCCAGCAGTGATAGCGGGGGATCCTACGAGCAGTACTTC
TRBJ2-3,TRBV7-6,NA,NA,CASSLSPSPDTQYF,TGTGCCAGCAGCCTCTCCCCCTCCCCAGATACGCAGTATTTT
TRBJ2-3,TRBV7-9,NA,TRBD2,CASSSVRGGREQYF,TGTGCCAGCAGCTCCGTACGGGGGGGGAGAGAGCAGTATTTT
TRBJ2-2,TRBV11-2,NA,TRBD2,CASSVGTSGFTGELFF,TGTGCCAGCAGCGTAGGGACTAGCGGGTTTACCGGGGAGCTGTTTTTT
TRBJ2-7,TRBV6-5,NA,NA,CASSYSFTGSYEQYF,TGTGCCAGCAGTTACTCGTTCACAGGTTCCTACGAGCAGTACTTC
TRBJ1-4,TRBV7-9,NA,TRBD1,CASSFPGQPVEKLFF,TGTGCCAGCAGCTTCCCGGGACAGCCTGTCGAAAAACTGTTTTTT
TRBJ2-2,TRBV7-8,NA,NA,CASSLELASTGELFF,TGTGCCAGCAGCTTAGAGCTAGCGTCGACCGGGGAGCTGTTTTTT
TRBJ2-7,TRBV28,once,NA,CASSELTVNYEQYF,TGTGCCAGCAGCGAATTGACAGTAAATTACGAGCAGTACTTC
TRBJ2-1,TRBV29-1,NA,TRBD1,CSAGQANGEQFF,TGCAGCGCAGGACAGGCTAACGGTGAGCAGTTCTTC
TRBJ2-3,TRBV6-1,once,NA,CASMFLGEKRDTQYF,TGTGCCAGCATGTTTCTTGGGGAGAAGAGAGATACGCAGTATTTT
TRBJ2-3,TRBV9,NA,TRBD1,CASSALDRVIRTDTQYF,TGTGCCAGCAGCGCCCTCGACAGGGTAATTCGTACAGATACGCAGTATTTT
TRBJ1-2,TRBV7-6,NA,NA,CASSLAEAGYGYTF,TGTGCCAGCAGCTTAGCAGAGGCGGGCTATGGCTACACCTTC
TRBJ1-1,TRBV19,NA,NA,CASSIRGNTEAFF,TGTGCCAGTAGTATACGGGGGAACACTGAAGCTTTCTTT